The 16 T cell receptor beta chains reported below all come from one sample, sequenced in a study of beta chain features in type 1 diabetes. The study reverse transcribed the entire isolated RNA, so it sequenced expressed TCRB transcripts. Using immunoSEQ multiplex PCR, the repertoire was profiled, and TCRdb retains in-frame clones only, with some absent. The sample records roughly 400,000 clones, more than 11% being singletons. Material: naive CD4+ T cells from blood. These TCRs come from a man younger than 40 in good health.

Many counts were recorded for this clone. The chain has TRBV30 and TRBJ2-1; D unclear. Germline V lookup: CDR1 GTSNPN, CDR2 SVGIG (reference sequence). The CDR3 sequence is 15 residues long. V gave up 0 bases and J gave up 4 bases, with 13 bases separating them. The CDR3 sequence is CAWSVRLWGYNEQFF. The CDR3 bases are TGTGCCTGGAGTGTACGACTGTGGGGATACAATGAGCAGTTCTTC.

The gene calls are TRBV5-1 and TRBJ2-3; D might be TRBD2 (5 bases). The length of the CDR3 is 15 residues. The V gene's germline CDR1 is SGHRS and CDR2 YFSETQ. Trimming removed 0 bases at V and 4 bases at J, with 12 bases between. The CDR3 DNA reads as TGCGCCAGCAGCTTGGCCTCCCGGGGTGCAGATACGCAGTATTTT. This translates into CASSLASRGADTQYF.

The rearrangement joins TRBV9 to TRBJ2-5; no reliable D call. The V gene's germline CDR1 is SGDLS and CDR2 YYNGEE. This CDR3 comprises 14 residues. Trimming left V 1 base short and J 1 base short, with 8 bases between. DNA for the CDR3: TGTGCCAGCAGCGTAAACCCGACCCAAGAGACCCAGTACTTC. Encoded protein: CASSVNPTQETQYF.

This clone was detected only a few times. This chain uses TRBV9 with TRBJ2-1, with D perhaps being TRBD1 or TRBD2 (5 bases each). This CDR3 has 14 residues. Germline CDR1 SGDLS, CDR2 YYNGEE. V was shortened by 0 bases and J by 7 bases, with 11 bases between the two germline ends. The CDR3 here is CASSVAGPLNEQFF. In nucleotides, the CDR3 is TGTGCCAGCAGCGTAGCGGGGCCCTTAAATGAGCAGTTCTTC. The entire variable domain, with the rest obtained from reference TRBV9 and TRBJ2-1, is as follows: DSGVTQTPKHLITATGQRVTLRCSPRSGDLSVYWYQQSLDQGLQFLIQYYNGEERAKGNILERFSAQQFPDLHSELNLSSLELGDSALYFCASSVAGPLNEQFFGPGTRLTVL.

This rearrangement joins TRBV7-2 to TRBJ2-3; D is ambiguous. Germline assignment: CDR1 SGHTA and CDR2 FQGNSA. CDR3 length: 15 residues. Between the trimmed V and J ends, which lost 0 bases and 0 bases, there was a span of 7 bases. The CDR3 spells CASSLAGKSTDTQYF. CDR3 sequence (DNA): TGTGCCAGCAGCTTAGCTGGGAAGAGCACAGATACGCAGTATTTT.

This clone turned up a few times. V is TRBV4-1 and J is TRBJ2-4, with 9 bases aligning to TRBD1. V trimming: 4 bases; J trimming: 3 bases; junction bases outside the gene matches: 7. The CDR3 sequence is 16 residues long. Germline V gene sequence: CDR1 MGHRA, CDR2 YSYEKL. The CDR3 DNA sequence: TGCGCCAGCAGCCCAAGAGGGGGACAGGGCAAAAACATTCAGTACTTC. It translates to CASSPRGGQGKNIQYF.

The chain has TRBV9 and TRBJ2-7; 7 bases are shared with TRBD1. V gave up 3 bases and J gave up 4 bases; unmatched junction bases: 10. This CDR3 region has 15 residues. CDR1 and CDR2 from the germline V gene are SGDLS and YYNGEE. The chain's CDR3 is CASSAQTGPRYEQYF. CDR3 nucleotides: TGTGCCAGCAGCGCCCAGACAGGGCCCCGATACGAGCAGTACTTC.

This clone was counted a few times. The V call is TRBV19, the J call TRBJ2-1; 13 bases align to TRBD2. After removal of 5 bases from V and 7 bases from J, the junction contained 5 bases not matched to a gene. Germline CDR1 LNHDA, CDR2 SQIVND (reference sequence). The CDR3 has 15 amino acids. Written as DNA, the CDR3 is TGTGCCAGTAGTGGGACTAGCGGGATCGGGAATGAGCAGTTCTTC. Amino acids: CASSGTSGIGNEQFF.

Ten or more counts support this clone. The chain couples TRBV15 to TRBJ2-4; possible D gene TRBD2, 5 bases. The V gene lost 0 bases and the J gene lost 10 bases, with 16 bases spanning the gap. CDR3 size: 15 residues. CDR1 and CDR2 (germline): LNHNV, YYDKDF (reference sequence). The CDR3 nucleotides are TGTGCCACCAGCAGAGACACTAGTCATCCCATTATTCAGTACTTC. It codes for CATSRDTSHPIIQYF.

This clone was seen more than once but under ten times. The chain employs TRBV7-2 and TRBJ2-5; the D is unclear. Germline CDR1 reads SGHTA; CDR2 reads FQGNSA. The CDR3 spans 16 residues. V dropped 1 base and J dropped 4 bases, with 16 bases sitting between them. In nucleotides, the CDR3 is TGTGCCAGCAGCTTAGTAAGGCGTACAATCGGAGAGACCCAGTACTTC. Amino acids: CASSLVRRTIGETQYF.

The rearrangement uses TRBV30 and TRBJ2-1; no firm D call. CDR3 length: 15 residues. CDR1 and CDR2 from the germline V gene are GTSNPN and SVGIG (reference sequence). Between the trimmed V and J ends, which lost 2 bases and 7 bases, there was a span of 18 bases. The CDR3 protein is CAWSTGLSGKNEQFF. The CDR3 coding sequence is TGTGCCTGGAGTACCGGGCTTTCTGGTAAAAATGAGCAGTTCTTC.

This clone was seen a few times. The V call is TRBV7-3, the J call TRBJ2-2, with TRBD2 matching over 9 bases. Germline CDR1 is SGHTA and CDR2 is FQGTGA. V gave up 4 bases and J gave up 4 bases; unmatched junction bases: 4. The CDR3 has 15 residues. The CDR3 here is CASSSSGRTTGELFF. The CDR3, as DNA: TGTGCCAGCAGCTCCAGCGGGAGGACCACCGGGGAGCTGTTTTTT.

This clone has just a few counts. The chain carries TRBV11-3 and TRBJ1-4; tentative D call: TRBD1 (5 bases). CDR3 size: 13 residues. V was cut by 8 bases and J by 3 bases, with 10 bases left in between. Germline loops: CDR1 SGHNT, CDR2 YENEEA. The CDR3 DNA is TGTGCCAGCTACGACAGTCCTAATGAAAAACTGTTTTTT. The encoded protein is CASYDSPNEKLFF.

The chain recombines TRBV19 with TRBJ1-6; no clear D. Trimming removed 3 bases from V and 14 bases from J, with 14 bases in between. This CDR3 contains 13 residues. CDR1 and CDR2 (germline): LNHDA, SQIVND (reference sequence). CDR3 region: CASSIGRLTALHF. The CDR3 coding sequence is TGTGCCAGTAGTATCGGACGGCTAACGGCCCTCCACTTT.

This chain joins TRBV9 and TRBJ1-1, with D maybe TRBD1 (6 bases). Deletions cut 4 bases from V and 1 base from J, with 11 bases between. The germline V gene encodes CDR1 SGDLS and CDR2 YYNGEE. The CDR3 extends over 14 amino acids. As DNA, the CDR3 is TGTGCCAGCAGCCTGGGGACAACGAACACTGAAGCTTTCTTT. This gives the protein CASSLGTTNTEAFF.

V and J are TRBV7-3 and TRBJ1-1, with TRBD1 as a possible D gene (5 bases). The CDR3 has 14 amino acids. The germline V gene encodes CDR1 SGHTA and CDR2 FQGTGA. Trimming left V 8 bases short and J 0 bases short, with 13 bases between. CDR3 protein: CASSQGAMNTEAFF. CDR3 DNA: TGTGCCAGCTCCCAGGGCGCAATGAACACTGAAGCTTTCTTT.